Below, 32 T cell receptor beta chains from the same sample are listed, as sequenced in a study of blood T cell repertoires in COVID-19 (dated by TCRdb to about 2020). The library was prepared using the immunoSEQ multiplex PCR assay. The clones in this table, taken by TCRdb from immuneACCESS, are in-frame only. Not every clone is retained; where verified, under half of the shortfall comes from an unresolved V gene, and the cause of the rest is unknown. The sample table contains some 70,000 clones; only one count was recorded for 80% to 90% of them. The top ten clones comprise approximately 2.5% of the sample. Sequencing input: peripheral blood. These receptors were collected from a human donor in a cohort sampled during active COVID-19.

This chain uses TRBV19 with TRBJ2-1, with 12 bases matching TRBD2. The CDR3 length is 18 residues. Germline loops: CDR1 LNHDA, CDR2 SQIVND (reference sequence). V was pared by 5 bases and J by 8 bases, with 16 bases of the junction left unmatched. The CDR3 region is CASSDPRSASGRVHEQFF. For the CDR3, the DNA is TGTGCCAGTAGTGACCCCCGTTCGGCTAGCGGGAGGGTGCATGAGCAGTTCTTC.

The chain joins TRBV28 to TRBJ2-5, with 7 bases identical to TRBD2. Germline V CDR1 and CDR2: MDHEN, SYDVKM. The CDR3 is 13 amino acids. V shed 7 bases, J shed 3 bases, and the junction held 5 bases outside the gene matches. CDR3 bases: TGTGCCAGCATCGACAGCGGGGAAGAGACCCAGTACTTC. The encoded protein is CASIDSGEETQYF.

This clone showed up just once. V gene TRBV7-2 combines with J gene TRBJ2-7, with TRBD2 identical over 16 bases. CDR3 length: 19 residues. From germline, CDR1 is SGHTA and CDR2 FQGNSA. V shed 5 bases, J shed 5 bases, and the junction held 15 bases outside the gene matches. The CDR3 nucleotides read TGTGCCAGCAGCCACCGAGGGACTAGCGGGGGGGCCTACGGGAACGAGCAGTACTTC. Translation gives CASSHRGTSGGAYGNEQYF.

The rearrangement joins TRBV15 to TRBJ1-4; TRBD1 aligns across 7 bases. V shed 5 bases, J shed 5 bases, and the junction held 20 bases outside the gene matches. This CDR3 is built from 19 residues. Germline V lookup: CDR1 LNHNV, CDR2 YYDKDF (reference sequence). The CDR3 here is CATSPLLGRGPEGNEKLFF. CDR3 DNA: TGTGCCACCAGCCCCTTGTTAGGTAGGGGGCCAGAGGGGAATGAAAAACTGTTTTTT.

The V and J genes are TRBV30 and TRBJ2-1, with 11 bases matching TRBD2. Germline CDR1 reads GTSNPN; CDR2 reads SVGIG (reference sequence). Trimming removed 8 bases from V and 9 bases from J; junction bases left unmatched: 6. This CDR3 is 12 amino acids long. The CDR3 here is CAGGLAVLEQFF. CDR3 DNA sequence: TGTGCCGGGGGACTAGCGGTCCTTGAGCAGTTCTTC.

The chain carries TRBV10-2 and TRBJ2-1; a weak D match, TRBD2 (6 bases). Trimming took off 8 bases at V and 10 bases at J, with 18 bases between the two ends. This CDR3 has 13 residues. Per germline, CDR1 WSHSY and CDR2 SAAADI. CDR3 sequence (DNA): TGCGCCAGCCTAACTAGCCCGCTGGGGGAGCAGTTCTTC. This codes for CASLTSPLGEQFF.

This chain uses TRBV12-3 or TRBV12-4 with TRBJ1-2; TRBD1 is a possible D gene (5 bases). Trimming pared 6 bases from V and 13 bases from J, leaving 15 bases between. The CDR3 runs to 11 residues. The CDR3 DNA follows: TGTGCCAGCAGGGCGGGGGACTCCGTCACCTTC. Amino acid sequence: CASRAGDSVTF.

CDR3 loop: CASSYRKSGQNNSPLHF. The CDR3 nucleotides read TGTGCCAGCAGCTATAGAAAATCGGGACAGAATAATTCACCCCTCCACTTT. This rearrangement joins TRBV11-2 to TRBJ1-6; the match to TRBD1 covers 7 bases. The CDR3 runs 17 residues. Germline V gives CDR1 SGHAT, CDR2 FQNNGV. V shed 4 bases and J 5 bases; nucleotides not matched to a gene: 11.

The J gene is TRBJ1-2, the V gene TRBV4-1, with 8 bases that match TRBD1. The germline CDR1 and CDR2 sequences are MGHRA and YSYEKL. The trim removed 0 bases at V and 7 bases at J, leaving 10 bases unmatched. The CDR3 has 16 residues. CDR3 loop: CASSQETRTGTGGYTF. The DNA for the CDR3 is TGCGCCAGCAGCCAAGAAACGCGGACAGGGACTGGTGGCTACACCTTC.

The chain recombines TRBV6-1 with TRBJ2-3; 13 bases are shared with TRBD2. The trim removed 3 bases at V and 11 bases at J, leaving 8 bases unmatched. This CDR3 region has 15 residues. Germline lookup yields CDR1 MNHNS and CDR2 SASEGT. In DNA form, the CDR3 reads TGTGCCAGCAGTGACACTAGCGGGAGGGTCGTGAAGCAGTATTTT. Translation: CASSDTSGRVVKQYF.

The CDR3: CASSSGQSSYNEQFF. The CDR3 DNA sequence: TGTGCCAGCAGTTCCGGACAGAGTTCCTACAATGAGCAGTTCTTC. The chain couples TRBV5-4 to TRBJ2-1; the D gene is possibly TRBD1 (6 bases). The CDR3 length is 15 residues. V was cut by 5 bases and J by 1 base, with 13 bases left in between. Germline V CDR1 and CDR2: SGHNT, YYREEE (reference sequence).

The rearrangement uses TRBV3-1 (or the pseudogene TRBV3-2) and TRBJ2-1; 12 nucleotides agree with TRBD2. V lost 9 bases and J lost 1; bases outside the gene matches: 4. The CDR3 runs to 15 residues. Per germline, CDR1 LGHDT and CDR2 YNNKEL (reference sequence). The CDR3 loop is CASRLAGASYNEQFF. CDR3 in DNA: TGTGCCAGTCGACTAGCGGGGGCTTCCTACAATGAGCAGTTCTTC.

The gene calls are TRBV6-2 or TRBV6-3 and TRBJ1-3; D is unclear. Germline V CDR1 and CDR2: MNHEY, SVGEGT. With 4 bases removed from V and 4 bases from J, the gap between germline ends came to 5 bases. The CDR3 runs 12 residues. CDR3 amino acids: CASSSAGNTIYF. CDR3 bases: TGTGCCAGCAGTTCCGCGGGAAACACCATATATTTT.

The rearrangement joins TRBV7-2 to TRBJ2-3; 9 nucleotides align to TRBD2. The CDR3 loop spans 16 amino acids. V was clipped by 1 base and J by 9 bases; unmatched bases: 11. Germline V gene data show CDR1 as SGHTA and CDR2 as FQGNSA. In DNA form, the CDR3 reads TGTGCCAGCAGCTTAGTTGCGGGAGGGCCATCCTCGACGCAGTATTTT. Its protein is CASSLVAGGPSSTQYF.

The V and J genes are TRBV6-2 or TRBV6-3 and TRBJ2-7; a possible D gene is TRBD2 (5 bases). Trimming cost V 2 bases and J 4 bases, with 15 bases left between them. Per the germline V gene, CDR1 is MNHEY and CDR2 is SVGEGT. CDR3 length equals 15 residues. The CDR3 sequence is CASSYKAAAVYEQYF. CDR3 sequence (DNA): TGTGCCAGCAGTTACAAAGCGGCAGCGGTTTACGAGCAGTACTTC.

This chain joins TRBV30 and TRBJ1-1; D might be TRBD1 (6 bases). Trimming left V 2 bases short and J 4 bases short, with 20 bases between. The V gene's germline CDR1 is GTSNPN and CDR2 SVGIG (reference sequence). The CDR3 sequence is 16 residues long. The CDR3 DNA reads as TGTGCCTGGAGTCCCGATCGGACAGCGACGGGCACTGAAGCTTTCTTT. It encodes CAWSPDRTATGTEAFF.

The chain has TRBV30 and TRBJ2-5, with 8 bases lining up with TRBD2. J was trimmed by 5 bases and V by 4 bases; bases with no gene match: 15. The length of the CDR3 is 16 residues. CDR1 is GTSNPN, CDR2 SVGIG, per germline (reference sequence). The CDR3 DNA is TGTGCCTGGACCGTGGGCCATAGCGGGATAGGGGAGACCCAGTACTTC. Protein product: CAWTVGHSGIGETQYF.

Written as DNA, the CDR3 is TGTGCCAGTAGTTCGGGACAGGGAAGCCAAGAGACCCAGTACTTC. As protein: CASSSGQGSQETQYF. The V gene is TRBV19, the J gene TRBJ2-5; 9 bases align to TRBD1. Trimming cost V 5 bases and J 1 base; bases outside gene matches: 5. The CDR3 contains 15 residues. The germline V gene has CDR1 LNHDA and CDR2 SQIVND (reference sequence).

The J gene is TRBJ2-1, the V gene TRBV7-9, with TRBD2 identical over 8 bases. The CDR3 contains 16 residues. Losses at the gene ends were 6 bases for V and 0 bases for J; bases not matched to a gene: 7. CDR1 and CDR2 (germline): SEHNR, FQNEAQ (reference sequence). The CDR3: CASSSLAGRSYNEQFF. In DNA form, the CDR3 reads TGTGCCAGCAGTTCCCTAGCGGGCCGCTCCTACAATGAGCAGTTCTTC.

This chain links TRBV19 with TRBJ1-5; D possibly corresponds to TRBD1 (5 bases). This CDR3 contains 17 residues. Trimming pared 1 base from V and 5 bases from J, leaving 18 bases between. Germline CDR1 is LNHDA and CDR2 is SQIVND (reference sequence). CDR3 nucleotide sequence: TGTGCCAGTAGTATAGGGTACAAGAGACAGCGCCATCAGCCCCAGCATTTT. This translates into CASSIGYKRQRHQPQHF.

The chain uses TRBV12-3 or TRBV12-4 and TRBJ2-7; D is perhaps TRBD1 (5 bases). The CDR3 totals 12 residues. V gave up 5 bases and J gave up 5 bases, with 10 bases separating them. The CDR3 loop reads CASSNQGHEQYF. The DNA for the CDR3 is TGTGCCAGCAGTAATCAGGGTCACGAGCAGTACTTC.

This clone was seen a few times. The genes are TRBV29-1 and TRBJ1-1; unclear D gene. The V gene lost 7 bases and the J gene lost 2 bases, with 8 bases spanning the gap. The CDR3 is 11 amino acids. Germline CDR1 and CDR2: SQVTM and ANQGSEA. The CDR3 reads CSAYSNTEAFF. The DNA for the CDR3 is TGCAGCGCATATTCCAACACTGAAGCTTTCTTT.

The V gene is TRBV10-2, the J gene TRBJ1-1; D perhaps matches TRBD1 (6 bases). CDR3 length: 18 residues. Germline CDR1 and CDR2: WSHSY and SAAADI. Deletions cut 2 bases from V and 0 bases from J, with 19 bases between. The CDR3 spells CASSEVGTIGKMNTEAFF. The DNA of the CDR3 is TGCGCCAGCAGTGAGGTGGGGACAATCGGTAAAATGAACACTGAAGCTTTCTTT.

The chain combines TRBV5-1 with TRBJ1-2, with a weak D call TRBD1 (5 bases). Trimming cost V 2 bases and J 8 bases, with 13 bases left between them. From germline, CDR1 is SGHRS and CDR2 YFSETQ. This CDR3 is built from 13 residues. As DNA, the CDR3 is TGCGCCAGCAGCTTAGGTCAGGGAAGAGGCTACACCTTC. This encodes CASSLGQGRGYTF.

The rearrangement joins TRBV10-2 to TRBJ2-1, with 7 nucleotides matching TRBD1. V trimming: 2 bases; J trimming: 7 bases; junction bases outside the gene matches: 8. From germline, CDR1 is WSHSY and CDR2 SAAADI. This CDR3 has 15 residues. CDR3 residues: CASSERWDRKNEQFF. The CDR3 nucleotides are TGCGCCAGCAGTGAGCGCTGGGACAGAAAAAATGAGCAGTTCTTC.

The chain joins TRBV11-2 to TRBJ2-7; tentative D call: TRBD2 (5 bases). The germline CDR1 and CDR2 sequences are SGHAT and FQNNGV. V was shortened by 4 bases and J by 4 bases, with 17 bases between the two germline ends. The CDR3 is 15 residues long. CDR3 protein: CASSSSASSGYEQYF. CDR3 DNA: TGTGCCAGCAGCTCTTCGGCTAGCTCTGGGTACGAGCAGTACTTC. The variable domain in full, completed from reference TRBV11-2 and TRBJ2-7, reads EAGVAQSPRYKIIEKRQSVAFWCNPISGHATLYWYQQILGQGPKLLIQFQNNGVVDDSQLPKDRFSAERLKGVDSTLKIQPAKLEDSAVYLCASSSSASSGYEQYFGPGTRLTVT.

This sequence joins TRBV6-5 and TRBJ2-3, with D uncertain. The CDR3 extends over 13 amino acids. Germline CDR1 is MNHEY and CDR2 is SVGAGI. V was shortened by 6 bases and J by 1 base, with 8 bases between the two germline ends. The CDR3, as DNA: TGTGCCAGCAGCCTGACTGGCACAGATACGCAGTATTTT. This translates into CASSLTGTDTQYF.

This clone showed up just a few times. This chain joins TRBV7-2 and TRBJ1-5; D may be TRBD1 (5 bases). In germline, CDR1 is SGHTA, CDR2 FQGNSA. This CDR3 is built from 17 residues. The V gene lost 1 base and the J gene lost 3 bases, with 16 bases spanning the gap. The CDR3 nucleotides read TGTGCCAGCAGCTTAGATTCGACAGCCTCCTTCAATCAGCCCCAGCATTTT. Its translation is CASSLDSTASFNQPQHF.

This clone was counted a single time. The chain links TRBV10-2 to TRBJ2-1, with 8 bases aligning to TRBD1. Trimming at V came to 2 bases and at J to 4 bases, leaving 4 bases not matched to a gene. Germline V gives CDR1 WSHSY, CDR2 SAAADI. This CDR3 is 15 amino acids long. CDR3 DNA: TGCGCCAGCAGTGAGCGACAGGGGTTATACAATGAGCAGTTCTTC. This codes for CASSERQGLYNEQFF.

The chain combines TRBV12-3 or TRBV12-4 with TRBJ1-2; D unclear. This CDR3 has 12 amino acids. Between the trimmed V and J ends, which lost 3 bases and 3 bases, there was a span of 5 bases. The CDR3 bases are TGTGCCAGCAGTTTTCGGGACTATGGCTACACCTTC. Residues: CASSFRDYGYTF.

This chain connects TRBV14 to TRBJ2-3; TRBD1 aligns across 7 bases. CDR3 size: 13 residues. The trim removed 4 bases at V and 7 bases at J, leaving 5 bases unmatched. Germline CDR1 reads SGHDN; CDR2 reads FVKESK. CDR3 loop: CASSLSGGYTQYF. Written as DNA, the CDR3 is TGTGCCAGCAGCCTTTCAGGGGGATATACGCAGTATTTT. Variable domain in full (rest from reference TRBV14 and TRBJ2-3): EAGVTQFPSHSVIEKGQTVTLRCDPISGHDNLYWYRRVMGKEIKFLLHFVKESKQDESGMPNNRFLAERTGGTYSTLKVQPAELEDSGVYFCASSLSGGYTQYFGPGTRLTVL.

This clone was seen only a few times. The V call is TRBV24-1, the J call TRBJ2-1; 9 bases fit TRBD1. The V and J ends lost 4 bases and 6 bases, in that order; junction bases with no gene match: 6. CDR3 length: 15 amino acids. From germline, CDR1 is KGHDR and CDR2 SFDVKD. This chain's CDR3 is CATSEGQGRVNEQFF. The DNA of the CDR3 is TGTGCCACCAGTGAAGGACAGGGGCGGGTCAATGAGCAGTTCTTC.